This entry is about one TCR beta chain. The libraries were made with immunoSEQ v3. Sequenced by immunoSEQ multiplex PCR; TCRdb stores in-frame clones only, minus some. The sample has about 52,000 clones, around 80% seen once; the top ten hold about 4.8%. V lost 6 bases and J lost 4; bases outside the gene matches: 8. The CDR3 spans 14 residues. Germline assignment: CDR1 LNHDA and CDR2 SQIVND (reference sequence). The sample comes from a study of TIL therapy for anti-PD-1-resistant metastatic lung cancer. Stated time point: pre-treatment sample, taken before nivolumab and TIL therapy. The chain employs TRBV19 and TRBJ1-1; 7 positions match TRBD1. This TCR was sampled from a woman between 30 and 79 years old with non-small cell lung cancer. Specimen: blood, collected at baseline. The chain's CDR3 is CASSTGAPGTEAFF. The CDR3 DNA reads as TGTGCCAGTAGCACAGGGGCCCCAGGCACTGAAGCTTTCTTT.